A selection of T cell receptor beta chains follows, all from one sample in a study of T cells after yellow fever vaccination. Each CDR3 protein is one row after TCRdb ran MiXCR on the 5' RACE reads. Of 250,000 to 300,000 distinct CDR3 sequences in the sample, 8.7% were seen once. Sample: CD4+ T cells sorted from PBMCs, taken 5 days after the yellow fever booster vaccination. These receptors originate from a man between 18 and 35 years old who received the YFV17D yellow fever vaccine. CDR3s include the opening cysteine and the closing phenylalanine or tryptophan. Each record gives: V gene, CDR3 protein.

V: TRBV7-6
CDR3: CASSLDWGSYNEQFF

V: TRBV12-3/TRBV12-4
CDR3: CASRVLAGGPVDTQYF

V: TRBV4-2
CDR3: CASSQEQGGRSPLHF

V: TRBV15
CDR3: CATSRPLMGGKGLNEQFF

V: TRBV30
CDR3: CAWSVRGATFNEQFF

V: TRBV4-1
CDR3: CASSQEKSFSGNTIYF

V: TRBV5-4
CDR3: CASSQAGAGGNQPQHF

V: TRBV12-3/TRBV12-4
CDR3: CASRNSGGGFGTGELFF

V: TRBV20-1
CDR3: CSARFFGGPYYEQYF

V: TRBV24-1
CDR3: CANLPGQETQYF

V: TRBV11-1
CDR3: CASTRTGGFYNEQFF

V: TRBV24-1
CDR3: CATSEPSRTAQRAFF

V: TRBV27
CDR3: CASSFWRGGADTQYF

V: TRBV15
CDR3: CATSFDGHPTDTQYF

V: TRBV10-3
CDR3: CAISEPPDPGVYGYTF

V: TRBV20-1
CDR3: CSVSGGYNEQFF

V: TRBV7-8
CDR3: CASSLDQGPREAFF

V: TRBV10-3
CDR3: CAISEGRDRGREQYF